This T cell receptor beta chain was captured in a study of monozygotic twins with inflammatory bowel disease. The total RNA came straight from whole blood, and T cells were not sorted beforehand. Study-level findings and limits: The co-twins with IBD showed lower TCRbeta diversity (inverse Simpson) than their healthy siblings.

This CDR3 has 17 amino acids. Germline lookup yields CDR1 LNHNV and CDR2 YYDKDF (reference sequence). As concerns this clonotype: The antigen is not known.

cDNA for each sample came from eight separate reactions. TCRalpha and TCRbeta cDNA went through nested PCRs of approximately 16 and 9 cycles, two in total. TCRdb derives one entry per CDR3 protein from the 5' RACE reads, leaving out DNA. Here the sample table reports under 150,000 distinct CDR3 sequences. Sequenced input: blood. The receptor comes from a human donor with ulcerative colitis or Crohn's disease, or a healthy co-twin of an affected twin (not recorded which). The chain uses TRBV15 and TRBJ2-7; TCRdb's D call of TRBD1 is untestable without DNA. The CDR3 sequence is CATSREFRTGLSYEQYF.